Below are 32 T cell receptor beta chains sequenced from a single sample in a study of identical twins. TCRdb reprocessed the 5' RACE reads via MiXCR and lists one record per CDR3 protein. The sample includes about 470,000 distinct CDR3 sequences, 20% to 25% of them seen just once. Another study also made use of these data, one on T cells expressing NK-cell markers.

The sample taken for sequencing was CD4+ T cells sorted from blood. Receptors originate from a woman between 18 and 30 years old in good health.

This clonotype was observed many times. DNA of the CDR3: TGTGCCAGCAGTTTGTTTGGACAGAGGTACGAGCAGTACTTC. It specifies CASSLFGQRYEQYF. The chain links TRBV28 to TRBJ2-7; possible D gene TRBD1, 6 bases. CDR1 and CDR2 (germline): MDHEN, SYDVKM. Trimming shortened V by 3 bases and J by 4 bases, and 13 bases separated the two germline ends. CDR3 length equals 14 residues.

This clonotype has more than one count but fewer than ten. The chain has TRBV5-1 and TRBJ2-1, with D possibly being TRBD1 (5 bases). The CDR3 extends over 15 amino acids. Germline V gene sequence: CDR1 SGHRS, CDR2 YFSETQ. V dropped 4 bases and J dropped 1 base, with 12 bases sitting between them. The CDR3 DNA reads TGCGCCAGCAGCCCGACGACAGATTCCTACAATGAGCAGTTCTTC. This codes for CASSPTTDSYNEQFF.

This clonotype was seen a few times. The gene calls are TRBV2 and TRBJ2-7; no firm D call. This CDR3 is 10 amino acids long. Germline lookup yields CDR1 SNHLY and CDR2 FYNNEI. V was shortened by 7 bases and J by 6 bases, with 7 bases between the two germline ends. The CDR3 DNA reads as TGTGCCAGCAATTCCCGCGAGCAGTACTTC. Its protein product is CASNSREQYF.

The V and J genes are TRBV2 and TRBJ1-2; perhaps TRBD1 as D (6 bases). CDR3 length: 13 amino acids. The V end lost 3 bases, the J end lost 5 bases, and 10 bases lay between the germline ends. CDR1 is SNHLY, CDR2 FYNNEI, per germline. The CDR3 reads CASSEDRKYGYTF. CDR3 DNA sequence: TGTGCCAGCAGTGAGGACAGAAAATATGGCTACACCTTC.

In its sample, this clonotype was seen a few times. V and J are TRBV7-2 and TRBJ1-5; D gene unclear. Germline assignment: CDR1 SGHTA and CDR2 FQGNSA. Trimming shortened V by 3 bases and J by 3 bases, and 6 bases separated the two germline ends. The CDR3 sequence is 13 residues long. The CDR3 region is CASSLGNNQPQHF. CDR3 nucleotides: TGTGCCAGCAGCTTGGGAAACAATCAGCCCCAGCATTTT.

This clonotype was seen a handful of times. The rearrangement links TRBV6-5 to TRBJ2-7; 9 bases agree with TRBD2. Germline V gene lookup returns CDR1 MNHEY and CDR2 SVGAGI. This CDR3 has 17 residues. The J segment lost 1 base and the V segment lost 1 base, leaving 8 bases of the junction unmatched. CDR3 nucleotide sequence: TGTGCCAGCAGTTACTGGGATTGGCTAGCGGGGTCCTACGAGCAGTACTTC. As protein: CASSYWDWLAGSYEQYF.

A few counts support this clonotype. CDR3 DNA: TGCAGTGCTAGAGTAGCGGAAAGCACAGATACGCAGTATTTT. Translation: CSARVAESTDTQYF. This sequence joins TRBV20-1 and TRBJ2-3, with D perhaps matching TRBD2 (6 bases). V dropped 1 base and J dropped 0 bases, with 8 bases sitting between them. Germline CDR1 and CDR2: DFQATT and SNEGSKA (reference sequence). The CDR3 has 14 residues.

This clonotype has a handful of counts. The rearrangement uses TRBV6-6 and TRBJ1-2; no firm D call. Trimming took off 5 bases at V and 5 bases at J, with 12 bases between the two ends. Per germline, CDR1 MNHNY and CDR2 SVGAGI (reference sequence). The CDR3 consists of 13 residues. DNA of the CDR3: TGTGCCAGCAGTATGACACCGGGTTATGGCTACACCTTC. Translating gives CASSMTPGYGYTF.

This clonotype was observed a handful of times. The chain has TRBV6-1 and TRBJ2-7; possibly TRBD1 for D (5 bases). The germline gives CDR1 MNHNS, CDR2 SASEGT. V lost 6 bases and J 3 bases, leaving 15 bases between the germline ends. This CDR3 is 14 amino acids long. The CDR3 DNA reads TGTGCCAGCAGCTCTGACAGATCAAGCTACGAGCAGTACTTC. Its protein product is CASSSDRSSYEQYF.

The chain carries TRBV6-1 and TRBJ2-1; D perhaps matches TRBD1 (5 bases). This CDR3 comprises 15 residues. V was trimmed by 6 bases and J by 7 bases, leaving 19 bases between them. Germline assignment: CDR1 MNHNS and CDR2 SASEGT. The CDR3 DNA reads TGTGCCAGCAGCCGGAAGGGGCAGTTTGGGAATGAGCAGTTCTTC. It yields the protein CASSRKGQFGNEQFF.

CDR3 coding DNA: TGTGCCAGCAGTTACCCGGGGACGGGGCACACCGGGGAGCTGTTTTTT. Translating it yields CASSYPGTGHTGELFF. The chain employs TRBV6-5 and TRBJ2-2; D could derive from TRBD1 or TRBD2 (5 bases each). Deletions cut 2 bases from V and 3 bases from J, with 13 bases between. This CDR3 has 16 residues. Germline V lookup: CDR1 MNHEY, CDR2 SVGAGI.

This clonotype turned up a few times. This rearrangement joins TRBV7-8 to TRBJ2-2, with 11 bases lining up with TRBD2. Germline V gives CDR1 SGHVS, CDR2 FQNEAQ. The CDR3 totals 16 residues. V shed 1 base, J shed 6 bases, and the junction held 4 bases outside the gene matches. The CDR3 spells CASSLGSGGAAGELFF. In nucleotides, the CDR3 is TGTGCCAGCAGCTTAGGTAGCGGGGGGGCCGCCGGGGAGCTGTTTTTT.

This clonotype was counted between two and nine times. This chain links TRBV5-1 with TRBJ1-1; 8 positions agree with TRBD1. The J segment lost 4 bases and the V segment lost 3 bases, leaving 8 bases of the junction unmatched. Germline lookup yields CDR1 SGHRS and CDR2 YFSETQ. The CDR3 consists of 15 residues. CDR3 coding DNA: TGCGCCAGCAGCTCCGGACAGGGTTCGGGCACTGAAGCTTTCTTT. Protein product: CASSSGQGSGTEAFF.

The gene calls are TRBV29-1 and TRBJ1-3; D unclear. Germline V lookup: CDR1 SQVTM, CDR2 ANQGSEA. Trimming stripped 0 bases from V and 0 bases from J, with 12 bases between. The CDR3 is made up of 16 amino acids. In DNA, the CDR3 is TGCAGCGTTGAAGATCATTGGCAGTACTCTGGAAACACCATATATTTT. It encodes CSVEDHWQYSGNTIYF.

The V and J genes are TRBV9 and TRBJ1-2, with D unresolved. CDR1 is SGDLS and CDR2 is YYNGEE in the germline V gene. The CDR3 sequence is 11 residues long. V shed 0 bases and J shed 4 bases, with 1 base lying between them. The DNA of the CDR3 is TGTGCCAGCAGCGTAGGCTATGGCTACACCTTC. Translated, it gives CASSVGYGYTF.

The chain uses TRBV11-2 and TRBJ1-5, with D uncertain. This CDR3 contains 13 residues. Germline CDR1 SGHAT, CDR2 FQNNGV. The V and J ends lost 3 bases and 7 bases respectively, with 10 bases between them. The CDR3 spells CASSLAEFQPQHF. The CDR3 nucleotides are TGTGCCAGCAGCTTGGCCGAATTCCAGCCCCAGCATTTT.

The chain combines TRBV20-1 with TRBJ2-7; 7 bases are shared with TRBD1. The CDR3 has 14 residues. V shed 2 bases, J shed 0 bases, and the junction held 4 bases outside the gene matches. Germline-derived CDR1 and CDR2 are DFQATT and SNEGSKA (reference sequence). CDR3 residues: CSARSPGGSYEQYF. The CDR3 nucleotides are TGCAGTGCTAGAAGTCCAGGGGGCTCCTACGAGCAGTACTTC.

The chain joins TRBV12-3 or TRBV12-4 to TRBJ2-1, with 7 bases lining up with TRBD1. CDR3 length: 20 residues. V lost 0 bases to trimming and J lost 0 bases; unmatched junction nucleotides: 14. CDR3 protein: CASSLAVQGWLSGSYNEQFF. DNA of the CDR3: TGTGCCAGCAGTTTAGCAGTACAGGGGTGGTTGTCCGGCTCCTACAATGAGCAGTTCTTC.

This clonotype was found a few times. V usage is TRBV5-1 and J usage is TRBJ1-2; D may be TRBD1 (6 bases). The CDR3 runs to 14 residues. V gave up 4 bases and J gave up 8 bases, with 18 bases separating them. Germline V CDR1 and CDR2: SGHRS, YFSETQ. CDR3 bases: TGCGCCAGCAGCGACCCAGGGGAGGGGGACGGCTACACCTTC. It is translated as CASSDPGEGDGYTF.

The J gene is TRBJ2-1, the V gene TRBV6-6; D is unresolved. V shed 8 bases and J shed 6 bases, with 11 bases lying between them. The length of the CDR3 is 12 residues. Germline lookup yields CDR1 MNHNY and CDR2 SVGAGI (reference sequence). DNA for the CDR3: TGTGCCAGCGGAAACCAGATCAATGAGCAGTTCTTC. This translates into CASGNQINEQFF.

J is TRBJ2-2 and V is TRBV6-5, with a weak D call TRBD2 (5 bases). Germline assignment: CDR1 MNHEY and CDR2 SVGAGI. The CDR3 consists of 14 residues. The V and J ends lost 4 bases and 8 bases respectively, with 14 bases between them. The CDR3: CASSSAGSSGELFF. The DNA of the CDR3 is TGTGCCAGCAGTTCTGCGGGCTCCTCAGGGGAGCTGTTTTTT.

This clonotype was seen at least ten times. The V gene is TRBV18, the J gene TRBJ1-2, with a possible D match to TRBD1 (5 bases). Looked up from germline, CDR1 is KGHSH and CDR2 is LQKENI. There are 13 residues in the CDR3. V gave up 5 bases and J gave up 7 bases, with 14 bases separating them. The CDR3 loop is CASSSGTTPGYTF. The CDR3 coding sequence is TGTGCCAGCTCATCCGGGACGACCCCTGGCTACACCTTC.

The sample holds a few counts of this clonotype. The J gene is TRBJ2-5, the V gene TRBV5-5; weak D call: TRBD1 (6 bases). V gave up 2 bases and J gave up 3 bases, with 11 bases separating them. Looked up from germline, CDR1 is SGHKS and CDR2 is YYEKEE (reference sequence). The CDR3 spans 14 residues. The CDR3: CASSFGGPKETQYF. The DNA for the CDR3 is TGTGCCAGCAGCTTTGGGGGCCCCAAAGAGACCCAGTACTTC.

This clonotype occurred a few times. The chain couples TRBV5-1 to TRBJ2-1, with TRBD2 matching over 8 bases. Germline V gives CDR1 SGHRS, CDR2 YFSETQ. J gave up 2 bases and V 2 bases, and 3 bases lay outside the gene matches. CDR3 size: 15 residues. The DNA for the CDR3 is TGCGCCAGCAGCTTTACACTAGCGGCCTACAATGAGCAGTTCTTC. Its protein is CASSFTLAAYNEQFF.

The chain carries TRBV7-2 and TRBJ2-1, with D possibly called TRBD1 or TRBD2 (5 bases each). The CDR3 contains 15 residues. Trimming left V 5 bases short and J 6 bases short, with 17 bases between. The germline V gene encodes CDR1 SGHTA and CDR2 FQGNSA. As DNA, the CDR3 is TGTGCCAGCAGCCCCCACGGGGCCCCCCCCAATGAGCAGTTCTTC. Translated: CASSPHGAPPNEQFF.

The sample holds a few counts of this clonotype. The gene calls are TRBV7-2 and TRBJ1-1, with TRBD1 as a possible D gene (5 bases). Germline V gene sequence: CDR1 SGHTA, CDR2 FQGNSA. The CDR3 consists of 15 residues. Trimming cost V 0 bases and J 0 bases, with 8 bases left between them. CDR3 residues: CASSLASQVNTEAFF. Written as DNA, the CDR3 is TGTGCCAGCAGCTTAGCGTCACAGGTGAACACTGAAGCTTTCTTT.

This chain uses TRBV5-1 with TRBJ1-2; 8 nucleotides agree with TRBD1. In germline, CDR1 is SGHRS, CDR2 YFSETQ. J gave up 6 bases and V 4 bases, and 8 bases lay outside the gene matches. The CDR3 loop spans 14 amino acids. The CDR3 coding sequence is TGCGCCAGCAGCCGGACGACAGGGGTGGATGGCTACACCTTC. Residues: CASSRTTGVDGYTF.

This clonotype was seen a handful of times. The chain carries TRBV7-3 and TRBJ2-1; 9 bases fit TRBD2. V dropped 4 bases and J dropped 4; count of bases not matched to a gene: 5. Looked up from germline, CDR1 is SGHTA and CDR2 is FQGTGA. The CDR3 is 15 residues long. This CDR3 reads CASSSVAGEYNEQFF. The CDR3 DNA sequence: TGTGCCAGCAGCTCGGTAGCGGGGGAATACAATGAGCAGTTCTTC.

The chain has TRBV7-3 and TRBJ1-1; 10 bases agree with TRBD1. The CDR3 spans 14 residues. The V and J ends lost 4 bases and 8 bases, in that order; junction bases with no gene match: 7. From germline, CDR1 is SGHTA and CDR2 FQGTGA. The CDR3 spells CASSWGTGEREAFF. In DNA, the CDR3 is TGTGCCAGCAGCTGGGGGACAGGGGAACGGGAAGCTTTCTTT.

This clonotype has a handful of counts. The rearrangement links TRBV11-2 to TRBJ1-1; D not resolved. Per germline, CDR1 SGHAT and CDR2 FQNNGV. The V end was cut by 3 bases, the J end by 1 base, with 9 bases between. CDR3 length: 14 amino acids. The CDR3, as DNA: TGTGCCAGCAGCTTGTCTTCCCCGAACACTGAAGCTTTCTTT. Encoded protein: CASSLSSPNTEAFF.

This clonotype showed up just once. The chain employs TRBV5-1 and TRBJ1-1; 9 bases agree with TRBD1. Germline V CDR1 and CDR2: SGHRS, YFSETQ. This CDR3 contains 17 residues. With 4 bases clipped from V and 0 bases from J, the junction kept 10 bases outside the gene matches. The CDR3, as DNA: TGCGCCAGCAGCCAAAGGACAGGGGCCAGCATGAACACTGAAGCTTTCTTT. The encoded protein is CASSQRTGASMNTEAFF.

This chain joins TRBV20-1 and TRBJ2-3; D unresolved. In germline, CDR1 is DFQATT, CDR2 SNEGSKA (reference sequence). The V end lost 1 base, the J end lost 2 bases, and 13 bases lay between the germline ends. The CDR3 consists of 15 residues. The CDR3 bases are TGCAGTGCTAGAGTTTGGGCGGACCCCACAGATACGCAGTATTTT. It encodes CSARVWADPTDTQYF.